These 12 T cell receptor beta chains share one sample of origin, sequenced in a study of Ad26.COV2.S vaccination and SARS-CoV-2 variants. Generated by immunoSEQ multiplex PCR, the TCRdb table keeps only in-frame clones and is missing some. Here the sample spans more than 150,000 clones, about 83% being singletons. This specimen was peripheral blood, taken after recovery from COVID-19. All receptors derive from a human donor who had recovered from COVID-19.

The V call is TRBV15, the J call TRBJ2-7; 7 positions match TRBD2. The ends lost 2 bases at V and 4 bases at J; junction bases unmatched: 14. CDR1 and CDR2 from the germline V gene are LNHNV and YYDKDF (reference sequence). CDR3 size: 17 residues. The CDR3 here is CATSRWGAGRSPYEQYF. For the CDR3, the DNA is TGTGCCACCAGCAGATGGGGAGCGGGACGGTCCCCGTACGAGCAGTACTTC. Full variable domain (remainder filled in from reference TRBV15 and TRBJ2-7): DAMVIQNPRYQVTQFGKPVTLSCSQTLNHNVMYWYQQKSSQAPKLLFHYYDKDFNNEADTPDNFQSRRPNTSFCFLDIRSPGLGDTAMYLCATSRWGAGRSPYEQYFGPGTRLTVT.

This chain connects TRBV28 to TRBJ2-1; TRBD1 matches 7 bases. Germline V lookup: CDR1 MDHEN, CDR2 SYDVKM. The CDR3 covers 15 residues. Trimming removed 4 bases from V and 6 bases from J; junction bases left unmatched: 9. The CDR3 region has the DNA TGTGCCAGCAGTTCTTCCGTCCGGGACAGCAATGAGCAGTTCTTC. Translating gives CASSSSVRDSNEQFF.

V and J are TRBV6-5 and TRBJ1-1, with TRBD1 as a possible D gene (6 bases). The V end lost 6 bases, the J end lost 0 bases, and 11 bases lay between the germline ends. The CDR3 runs to 14 residues. Germline CDR1 and CDR2: MNHEY and SVGAGI. CDR3: CASSLRGLNTEAFF. The CDR3 DNA reads as TGTGCCAGCAGCCTCAGGGGTTTGAACACTGAAGCTTTCTTT.

V gene TRBV20-1 combines with J gene TRBJ2-7, with D tentatively TRBD1 (6 bases). CDR1 is DFQATT and CDR2 is SNEGSKA in the germline V gene (reference sequence). The CDR3 loop spans 13 amino acids. V shed 3 bases and J shed 2 bases, with 11 bases lying between them. The chain's CDR3 is CSASHRQAYEQYF. The CDR3 region has the DNA TGCAGTGCTAGTCATAGACAGGCCTACGAGCAGTACTTC.

V and J are TRBV19 and TRBJ1-5; D is possibly TRBD1 (6 bases). The CDR3 has 14 amino acids. V was shortened by 8 bases and J by 4 bases, with 15 bases between the two germline ends. Germline V gene lookup returns CDR1 LNHDA and CDR2 SQIVND (reference sequence). The CDR3 protein is CASSHREGNQPQHF. In nucleotides, the CDR3 is TGTGCCAGTTCTCACAGGGAGGGGAATCAGCCCCAGCATTTT.

This clone was seen once. V and J are TRBV27 and TRBJ1-5; the D gene is possibly TRBD1 (6 bases). Germline CDR1 and CDR2: MNHEY and SMNVEV (reference sequence). CDR3 length equals 14 residues. V gave up 5 bases and J gave up 7 bases, with 15 bases separating them. CDR3 sequence: CASSSGGRMQPQHF. The CDR3 DNA reads as TGTGCCAGCAGTAGCGGGGGGCGGATGCAGCCCCAGCATTTT.

The V gene is TRBV2, the J gene TRBJ1-2, with D hard to call. Looked up from germline, CDR1 is SNHLY and CDR2 is FYNNEI. Trimming left V 6 bases short and J 7 bases short, with 9 bases between. The CDR3 totals 11 residues. CDR3 sequence: CASRAGGGYTF. The DNA of the CDR3 is TGTGCCAGCAGGGCAGGAGGTGGCTACACCTTC.

J is TRBJ2-1 and V is TRBV4-1; D not certain. CDR3 length: 17 amino acids. CDR1 and CDR2 from the germline V gene are MGHRA and YSYEKL. V lost 0 bases and J lost 0, with 12 bases in between. CDR3 loop: CASSQDKARSSYNEQFF. The CDR3 DNA reads TGCGCCAGCAGCCAAGATAAGGCCAGAAGCTCCTACAATGAGCAGTTCTTC.

The chain is built from TRBV5-6 and TRBJ2-3, with D unresolved. The CDR3 extends over 13 amino acids. Germline CDR1 SGHDT, CDR2 YYEEEE. Trimming took off 0 bases at V and 2 bases at J, with 4 bases between the two ends. The CDR3 DNA reads TGTGCCAGCAGCTTGGGTACCACAGATACGCAGTATTTT. This encodes CASSLGTTDTQYF.

The sample holds one count of this clone. V and J are TRBV7-8 and TRBJ1-2, with unresolved D. The CDR3 consists of 14 residues. The germline V gene has CDR1 SGHVS and CDR2 FQNEAQ. Trimming left V 1 base short and J 2 bases short, with 8 bases between. The DNA of the CDR3 is TGTGCCAGCAGCTTAGTTGGGCAGAACTATGGCTACACCTTC. As protein: CASSLVGQNYGYTF.

Note on this clone: Other DNA sequences in this specimen translate into the identical CDR3. The chain carries TRBV6-5 and TRBJ1-3; D is undetermined. V gave up 7 bases and J gave up 0 bases, with 7 bases separating them. From germline, CDR1 is MNHEY and CDR2 SVGAGI. This CDR3 comprises 13 residues. The CDR3 DNA sequence: TGTGCCAGCACATCCTTCTCTGGAAACACCATATATTTT. Its translation is CASTSFSGNTIYF.

This clone was found once. The rearrangement links TRBV10-3 to TRBJ2-7, with a tentative D call TRBD2 (8 bases). CDR1 ENHRY and CDR2 SYGVKD come from the germline V gene. V was shortened by 10 bases and J by 2 bases, with 24 bases between the two germline ends. The CDR3 sequence is 16 residues long. Written as DNA, the CDR3 is TGTGCCACCAGAGAGGGGGCGGGAGGAAAAACCTACGAGCAGTACTTC. It specifies CATREGAGGKTYEQYF.